This T cell receptor (beta chain) was captured in a study of human T cells and chemical hapten exposure. Time point described: patch test 3, about 24 weeks after DPC sensitization. Treatment defined: therapeutic diphenylcyclopropenone sensitization with weekly scalp DPC. Researchers sampled blood before each patch test went on. In the authors' methods: Across samples, TCR counts had a median of about 88,000 and ranged from 23,224 to 690,600. TCRdb reprocessed the RACE reads with MiXCR, giving one entry per CDR3 protein. TCRdb's processing, not the authors', yielded these V and J calls. The sample carries about 48,000 distinct CDR3 sequences, 9.9% recorded once. The sample holds many counts of this clonotype. The sequence came from a woman in her forties with alopecia areata. Some clones in this sample may be carry-over from other donors' samples. The material sequenced was whole blood, taken in connection with sensitization to the hapten diphenylcyclopropenone (DPC).

For the CDR3, the DNA is TGTGCCATCAGTTATGGACAGGGTAGAGATACGCAGTATTTT. Translated: CAISYGQGRDTQYF. The chain is built from TRBV10-3 and TRBJ2-3; TRBD1 agrees at 8 bases. The CDR3 spans 14 residues. With 5 bases clipped from V and 5 bases from J, the junction kept 6 bases outside the gene matches. Germline CDR1 is ENHRY and CDR2 is SYGVKD.